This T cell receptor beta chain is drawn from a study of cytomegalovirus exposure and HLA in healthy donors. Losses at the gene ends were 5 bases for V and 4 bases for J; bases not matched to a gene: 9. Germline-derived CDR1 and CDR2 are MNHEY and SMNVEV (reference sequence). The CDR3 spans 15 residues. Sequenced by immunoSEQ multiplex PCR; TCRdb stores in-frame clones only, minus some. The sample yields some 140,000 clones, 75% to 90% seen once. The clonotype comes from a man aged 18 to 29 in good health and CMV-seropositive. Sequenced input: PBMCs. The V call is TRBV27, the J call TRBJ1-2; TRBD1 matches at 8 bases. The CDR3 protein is CASSGRQGMAYGYTF. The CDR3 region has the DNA TGTGCCAGCAGTGGGCGACAGGGGATGGCCTATGGCTACACCTTC.